The 27 T cell receptor beta chains given below trace back to one sample, sequenced in a study of PD-1 blockade in classical Hodgkin lymphoma. Data came from immunoSEQ multiplex PCR; TCRdb stores just in-frame clones and leaves some out. Of approximately 93,000 clones listed, about three quarters are singletons. Time point given: cycle 4 day 1 (C4D1), after about 6 weeks of nivolumab. After autologous stem cell transplantation all patients relapsed, and prior brentuximab vedotin exposure differed between cohorts. Material: peripheral blood mononuclear cells (PBMCs), obtained before the fourth cycle of nivolumab. The receptors were sampled from a human donor with classical Hodgkin lymphoma.

The chain uses TRBV28 and TRBJ2-7; TRBD2 aligns across 7 bases. The germline CDR1 and CDR2 sequences are MDHEN and SYDVKM. This CDR3 has 16 residues. The junction had 11 bases not matched to a gene; V was cut back by 5 bases and J by 1 base. The CDR3 DNA is TGTGCCAGCAGTACCGCGCGGGGAGGGTATTCCTACGAGCAGTACTTC. It codes for CASSTARGGYSYEQYF. Full variable domain (remainder filled in from reference TRBV28 and TRBJ2-7): DVKVTQSSRYLVKRTGEKVFLECVQDMDHENMFWYRQDPGLGLRLIYFSYDVKMKEKGDIPEGYSVSREKKERFSLILESASTNQTSMYLCASSTARGGYSYEQYFGPGTRLTVT.

This clone was observed once. This rearrangement joins TRBV7-6 to TRBJ2-5, with D possibly called TRBD1 or TRBD2 (5 bases each). Germline CDR1 and CDR2: SGHVS and FNYEAQ. Between the trimmed V and J ends, which lost 5 bases and 2 bases, there was a span of 15 bases. This CDR3 comprises 15 residues. As DNA, the CDR3 is TGTGCCAGCAGCCGTGGGACCGCCCTTCAAGAGACCCAGTACTTC. This encodes CASSRGTALQETQYF.

The chain is built from TRBV5-1 and TRBJ1-2; perhaps TRBD1 as D (6 bases). The CDR3 length is 12 residues. The germline V and J ends were trimmed by 3 bases and 8 bases, with 11 bases remaining between them. Per germline, CDR1 SGHRS and CDR2 YFSETQ. CDR3 sequence (DNA): TGCGCCAGCAGCTCCGAGGGGGACGGCTACACCTTC. Residues: CASSSEGDGYTF.

The V and J genes are TRBV27 and TRBJ2-7; 10 bases agree with TRBD1. Germline lookup yields CDR1 MNHEY and CDR2 SMNVEV (reference sequence). V lost 5 bases and J lost 4; bases outside the gene matches: 8. This CDR3 region has 15 residues. The DNA for the CDR3 is TGTGCCAGCAGTCGCAGGACAGGGGGGGTATACGAGCAGTACTTC. It encodes CASSRRTGGVYEQYF.

In this sample, this clone turned up a few times. This chain links TRBV11-2 with TRBJ2-1; 7 nucleotides agree with TRBD2. CDR3 length equals 15 residues. The J segment lost 4 bases and the V segment lost 0 bases, leaving 3 bases of the junction unmatched. In germline, CDR1 is SGHAT, CDR2 FQNNGV. The CDR3 DNA is TGTGCCAGCAGCTTAGATCGGGGACTATACAATGAGCAGTTCTTC. Translation gives CASSLDRGLYNEQFF. Variable domain in full (rest from reference TRBV11-2 and TRBJ2-1): EAGVAQSPRYKIIEKRQSVAFWCNPISGHATLYWYQQILGQGPKLLIQFQNNGVVDDSQLPKDRFSAERLKGVDSTLKIQPAKLEDSAVYLCASSLDRGLYNEQFFGPGTRLTVL.

This clone turned up a few times. At one end, the junction sequence differs from germline, possibly due to a read error. The gene calls are TRBV10-3 and TRBJ1-3; no firm D call. Germline values: CDR1 ENHRY, CDR2 SYGVKD. This CDR3 is 13 amino acids long. CDR3 DNA sequence: TGTGCCATCAGTGAGTATGGTGGAGACACCATATATTTT. It specifies CAISEYGGDTIYF.

The chain links TRBV6-6 to TRBJ2-3; D is uncertain. Trimming took 6 bases from V and 4 from J, leaving 11 bases between them. CDR1 and CDR2 (germline): MNHNY, SVGAGI (reference sequence). The CDR3 covers 13 residues. The CDR3 protein is CASRTPVADTQYF. The DNA of the CDR3 is TGTGCCAGCAGAACCCCAGTAGCAGATACGCAGTATTTT.

The gene calls are TRBV19 and TRBJ2-3; 8 bases fit TRBD2. CDR1 and CDR2 from the germline V gene are LNHDA and SQIVND (reference sequence). CDR3 length: 15 amino acids. The V gene end was trimmed by 7 bases and the J gene end by 6 bases; junction bases not matched to a gene: 12. The CDR3 coding sequence is TGTGCCAGTACCCCGGGACTAGGGGCTCGGGATACGCAGTATTTT. This gives the protein CASTPGLGARDTQYF.

The gene calls are TRBV7-8 and TRBJ1-3, with D hard to call. The CDR3 runs to 16 residues. V was trimmed by 5 bases and J by 0 bases, leaving 14 bases between them. CDR1 is SGHVS and CDR2 is FQNEAQ in the germline V gene. This chain's CDR3 is CASSRRTSSSGNTIYF. In nucleotides, the CDR3 is TGTGCCAGCAGCAGGCGGACGTCCTCCTCTGGAAACACCATATATTTT. Full variable domain (rest looked up from reference TRBV7-8 and TRBJ1-3): GAGVSQSPRYKVAKRGQDVALRCDPISGHVSLFWYQQALGQGPEFLTYFQNEAQLDKSGLPSDRFFAERPEGSVSTLKIQRTQQEDSAVYLCASSRRTSSSGNTIYFGEGSWLTVV.

This chain links TRBV6-6 with TRBJ2-3; the D call may be TRBD1 or TRBD2 (7 bases each). Germline V CDR1 and CDR2: MNHNY, SVGAGI (reference sequence). The CDR3 spans 16 residues. The germline V and J ends were trimmed by 0 bases and 1 base, with 11 bases remaining between them. This CDR3 is CASSYSTGRGTDTQYF. CDR3 sequence (DNA): TGTGCCAGCAGTTACTCGACAGGGAGGGGCACAGATACGCAGTATTTT.

The chain's CDR3 is CASSGQQDFGGYTF. DNA for the CDR3: TGTGCCAGCAGCGGACAACAGGACTTCGGGGGCTACACCTTC. V is TRBV7-2 and J is TRBJ1-2; D is perhaps TRBD1 (5 bases). Germline V CDR1 and CDR2: SGHTA, FQGNSA. The CDR3 loop spans 14 amino acids. V lost 5 bases and J 8 bases, leaving 18 bases between the germline ends.

The chain is built from TRBV6-5 and TRBJ1-1; 8 nucleotides line up with TRBD1. CDR1 and CDR2 from the germline V gene are MNHEY and SVGAGI. V lost 1 base, J lost 1 base, and 5 bases stayed unmatched. The CDR3 length is 16 residues. The CDR3 DNA follows: TGTGCCAGCAGTTACTTCCCCGGGACAGGGAACACTGAAGCTTTCTTT. Protein product: CASSYFPGTGNTEAFF.

The CDR3 bases are TGTGCCAGCAGTGAAACGCCGGGTCCGAACACCGGGGAGCTGTTTTTT. Its protein product is CASSETPGPNTGELFF. The chain recombines TRBV2 with TRBJ2-2; D is ambiguous. V lost 2 bases to trimming and J lost 0 bases, with 10 bases between them. This CDR3 comprises 16 residues. Looked up from germline, CDR1 is SNHLY and CDR2 is FYNNEI.

V usage is TRBV10-1 and J usage is TRBJ1-2; TRBD1 matches 7 bases. The CDR3 is made up of 12 amino acids. Germline V gives CDR1 WNHNN, CDR2 SYGVQD (reference sequence). The J segment lost 8 bases and the V segment lost 8 bases, leaving 8 bases of the junction unmatched. The CDR3 here is CASPEGAFGYTF. The CDR3 DNA reads as TGCGCCAGCCCCGAGGGGGCGTTCGGCTACACCTTC.

The chain is built from TRBV11-2 and TRBJ2-7, with D possibly being TRBD1 (5 bases). The CDR3 is 17 amino acids. The V gene lost 5 bases and the J gene lost 0 bases, with 20 bases spanning the gap. Germline CDR1 and CDR2: SGHAT and FQNNGV. In nucleotides, the CDR3 is TGTGCCAGCAGCCCTAAGCCCCAGGGTTCGAGCTCCTACGAGCAGTACTTC. Translated, it gives CASSPKPQGSSSYEQYF.

Concerning this clone itself: At one of its ends the junction is not consistent with the germline gene, which may arise from a read error. The chain links TRBV30 to TRBJ1-2; 10 bases are a match to TRBD1. Germline CDR1 is GTSNPN and CDR2 is SVGIG (reference sequence). The CDR3 is made up of 14 amino acids. The CDR3, as DNA: TGTGCTTGGAGGGGGACAGGGGCCCGCTATGGCTACACCTTC. Translating gives CAWRGTGARYGYTF.

There are a few counts of this clone. CDR3 loop: CASSLRVAGANVLTF. CDR3 in DNA: TGTGCCAGCTCACTCAGGGTAGCCGGGGCCAACGTCCTGACTTTC. The chain carries TRBV18 and TRBJ2-6, with a tentative D call TRBD1 (5 bases). The CDR3 consists of 15 residues. With 4 bases removed from V and 4 bases from J, the gap between germline ends came to 11 bases. CDR1 is KGHSH and CDR2 is LQKENI in the germline V gene.

The genes are TRBV14 and TRBJ2-2, with unresolved D. With 1 base removed from V and 2 bases from J, the gap between germline ends came to 11 bases. Germline V gene sequence: CDR1 SGHDN, CDR2 FVKESK. The CDR3 is 16 residues long. The DNA of the CDR3 is TGTGCCAGCAGCCAAGGATTCGGAGCTAACACCGGGGAGCTGTTTTTT. Encoded protein: CASSQGFGANTGELFF.

The chain uses TRBV7-6 and TRBJ2-5; D gene ambiguous. CDR1 and CDR2 (germline): SGHVS, FNYEAQ. The V gene lost 2 bases and the J gene lost 5 bases, with 21 bases spanning the gap. The CDR3 consists of 17 residues. The CDR3 coding sequence is TGTGCCAGCAGCTTATTGGCCCGAGAGGCAGTCGGGGAGACCCAGTACTTC. It specifies CASSLLAREAVGETQYF. The whole variable domain, remainder taken from reference TRBV7-6 and TRBJ2-5, is GAGVSQSPRYKVTKRGQDVALRCDPISGHVSLYWYRQALGQGPEFLTYFNYEAQQDKSGLPNDRFSAERPEGSISTLTIQRTEQRDSAMYRCASSLLAREAVGETQYFGPGTRLLVL.

V is TRBV28 and J is TRBJ1-2, with a weak D call TRBD1 (5 bases). Trimming cost V 2 bases and J 4 bases, with 17 bases left between them. This CDR3 region has 16 residues. Germline loops: CDR1 MDHEN, CDR2 SYDVKM. The CDR3 nucleotides are TGTGCCAGCAGTTTAACCCCCCAGGGAGGCTTCTATGGCTACACCTTC. Protein: CASSLTPQGGFYGYTF.

In this sample, this clone is medium-sized. The genes are TRBV7-8 and TRBJ1-5; D is undetermined. CDR1 and CDR2 from the germline V gene are SGHVS and FQNEAQ. The CDR3 consists of 13 residues. V shed 1 base and J shed 3 bases, with 4 bases lying between them. This CDR3 reads CASSLGYNQPQHF. For the CDR3, the DNA is TGTGCCAGCAGCTTAGGGTACAATCAGCCCCAGCATTTT. Full variable domain (rest looked up from reference TRBV7-8 and TRBJ1-5): GAGVSQSPRYKVAKRGQDVALRCDPISGHVSLFWYQQALGQGPEFLTYFQNEAQLDKSGLPSDRFFAERPEGSVSTLKIQRTQQEDSAVYLCASSLGYNQPQHFGDGTRLSIL.

The chain's CDR3 is CASSVEGQGVKTQYF. CDR3 in DNA: TGTGCCAGCAGCGTAGAGGGACAGGGTGTGAAGACCCAGTACTTC. This chain joins TRBV9 and TRBJ2-5, with 9 bases that match TRBD1. The V segment lost 0 bases and the J segment 6 bases; nucleotides outside the gene matches: 6. The CDR3 length is 15 residues. Germline CDR1 is SGDLS and CDR2 is YYNGEE.

The rearrangement uses TRBV14 and TRBJ1-5; 11 positions match TRBD1. V shed 3 bases, J shed 7 bases, and the junction held 8 bases outside the gene matches. The CDR3 contains 16 residues. The germline V gene encodes CDR1 SGHDN and CDR2 FVKESK. DNA of the CDR3: TGTGCCAGCAGCCAGGGGACAGGGGGGCGGTGGCAGCCCCAGCATTTT. Translating gives CASSQGTGGRWQPQHF.

The chain combines TRBV14 with TRBJ1-6; 11 bases fit TRBD1. The CDR3 runs to 16 residues. The V gene's germline CDR1 is SGHDN and CDR2 FVKESK. Germline trimming cut 4 bases from V and 5 bases from J; bases unmatched to any gene: 4. CDR3 residues: CASSLLGQGDNSPLHF. The DNA for the CDR3 is TGTGCCAGCAGCCTTTTGGGACAGGGGGATAATTCACCCCTCCACTTT.

This clone was recorded a few times. The genes are TRBV7-2 and TRBJ1-5; D is unclear. Germline V gene data show CDR1 as SGHTA and CDR2 as FQGNSA. CDR3 length equals 13 residues. V gave up 0 bases and J gave up 7 bases, with 7 bases separating them. Here the CDR3 reads CASSLATNQPQHF. CDR3 DNA: TGTGCCAGCAGCTTAGCGACGAACCAGCCCCAGCATTTT.

The chain combines TRBV27 with TRBJ2-7; TRBD2 agrees at 16 bases. J was trimmed by 7 bases and V by 3 bases; bases with no gene match: 3. Germline V gene sequence: CDR1 MNHEY, CDR2 SMNVEV (reference sequence). The CDR3 consists of 15 residues. The CDR3 DNA reads as TGTGCCAGCAGTTTGAAGGGACTAGCGGGAGGGGAGCAGTACTTC. Translated: CASSLKGLAGGEQYF.

The chain has TRBV6-5 and TRBJ1-2; D unclear. Per the germline V gene, CDR1 is MNHEY and CDR2 is SVGAGI. This CDR3 spans 13 amino acids. Trimming cost V 2 bases and J 4 bases, with 8 bases left between them. CDR3 sequence reads: CASSYDAVYGYTF. DNA for the CDR3: TGTGCCAGCAGTTACGATGCGGTCTATGGCTACACCTTC.